This entry features one T cell receptor (beta chain) sequence. These data originate in a study of blood T cell repertoires in COVID-19. Study as a whole: COVID-19 samples collected from the United States, Italy and Spain covered acute and convalescent phases. Sources were T cells, B-cell-depleted T cells, or PBMCs; the material itself was cDNA or gDNA.

Germline V gene sequence: CDR1 SGDLS, CDR2 YYNGEE. Trimming pared 0 bases from V and 9 bases from J, leaving 13 bases between. The CDR3 has 14 amino acids. Study processing details: Estimation of nucleated cell counts relied on the amplification of reference gene primers. Produced via immunoSEQ multiplex PCR; TCRdb's table is partial and in-frame only. That table gives V, J and clone size, and the DNA gave D and trimming. Counted here are roughly 190,000 clones, 90% to 95% occurring once; the ten biggest clones make up roughly 0.76%. The sequenced sample consisted of peripheral blood. This receptor was taken from a man aged 30-40 years with COVID-19, enrolled during active disease. The rearrangement uses TRBV9 and TRBJ2-4, with D possibly matching TRBD1 (5 bases). The DNA for the CDR3 is TGTGCCAGCAGCGTAGCGTCAGGAAGGGGCATTCAGTACTTC. It yields the protein CASSVASGRGIQYF.